This is a list of T cell receptor beta chains from one sample in a study of OX40 agonist ivuxolimab in advanced cancers. Clones were read by immunoSEQ multiplex PCR, and TCRdb kept only the in-frame ones, dropping some. The sample yields nearly 70,000 clones, 65% to 90% seen once. The source material was CD4+ or CD8+ T cells sorted from blood, sampled in a trial of the OX40 agonist ivuxolimab. Receptors originate from an adult with an advanced solid tumor such as melanoma, head and neck, liver or kidney cancer. The CDR3 runs from the conserved cysteine through the conserved F or W. Not all rows give a size; the values are once, few, many and, for expanded clones, a class.

-,TRBV7-9,CASSFMQGHEQYF
-,TRBV28,CASSSPRGDGETQYF
-,TRBV7-9,CASSLPQDTGELFF
-,TRBV30,CAWSVPFNSPLHF
-,TRBV19,CASRRVSGYEQYF
-,TRBV29-1,CSVEVSGDQPQHF
few,TRBV7-8,CASSLASGGRQPQHF
-,TRBV28,CASQGRGYTF
-,TRBV25-1,CASSEGGLAGVAIETQYF
-,TRBV20-1,CSASIGYEQYF
-,TRBV21-1,CASSILDRGTDTQYF
-,TRBV2,CASIGLAVGNTGELFF
-,TRBV15,CATSRDIVQGASYNSPLHF
-,TRBV5-4,CASSLPATNSPLHF